This T cell receptor (beta chain) was sequenced for a study of immune characterization of retroperitoneal liposarcoma (dated by TCRdb to the late 2010s). A remark on this clonotype: The clone's antigen remains unknown. Base qualities were left out, and no much larger clone turns up one base away.

For this chain, trimming is 4 bases at the V end and 0 bases at the J end, and the number of junction bases without a gene match is 4. Based on the germline V gene, the CDR1 and CDR2 sequences are SGHAT and FQNNGV. Its CDR3 holds 16 amino acids, cysteine through phenylalanine. Left in the record is the CDR3 DNA by itself, 48 bases read in frame from the first base. The library was obtained by PCR. This sample was sequenced with a NextSeq 500. The raw public reads went through TCRdb reprocessing: fastp at Q25, MiXCR clone calling, in-frame beta chains kept. Merged by CDR3 protein, the rows form single entries marked with the most common genes and DNA. The sample has 4,000 to 6,500 distinct CDR3 sequences on record, around 32% of them singletons. Less than 35% of the sample comes from the top ten.

The TCR sequence derives from a female donor with retroperitoneal liposarcoma. Sequencing input: tumor tissue. The chain was built from TRBV11-2 and TRBJ2-3; 10 junctional bases match TRBD2. CDR3 sequence: CASSSSGSVSTDTQYF. DNA sequence: TGTGCCAGCAGCTCTAGCGGGAGCGTTAGCACAGATACGCAGTATTTT.